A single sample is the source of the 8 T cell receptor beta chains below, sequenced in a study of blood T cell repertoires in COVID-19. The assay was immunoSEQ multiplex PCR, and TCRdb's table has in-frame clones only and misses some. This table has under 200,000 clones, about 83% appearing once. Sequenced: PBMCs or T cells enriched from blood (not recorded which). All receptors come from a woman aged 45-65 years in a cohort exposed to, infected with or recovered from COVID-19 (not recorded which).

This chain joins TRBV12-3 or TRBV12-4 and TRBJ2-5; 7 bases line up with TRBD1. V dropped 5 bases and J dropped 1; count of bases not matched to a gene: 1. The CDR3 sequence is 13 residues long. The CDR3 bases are TGTGCCAGCAGTGGGACAGCCCAAGAGACCCAGTACTTC. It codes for CASSGTAQETQYF.

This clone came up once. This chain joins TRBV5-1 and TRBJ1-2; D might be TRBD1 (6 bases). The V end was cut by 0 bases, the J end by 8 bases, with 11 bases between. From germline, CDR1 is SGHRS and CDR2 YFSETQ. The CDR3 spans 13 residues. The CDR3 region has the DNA TGCGCCAGCAGCTTGGACAGGGAGGGAGGCTACACCTTC. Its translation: CASSLDREGGYTF.

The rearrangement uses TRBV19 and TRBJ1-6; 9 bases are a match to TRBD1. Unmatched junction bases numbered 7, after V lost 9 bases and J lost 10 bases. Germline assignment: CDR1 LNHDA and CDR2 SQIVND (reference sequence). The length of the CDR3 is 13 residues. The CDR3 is CASLGTGHSPLHF. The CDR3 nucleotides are TGTGCCAGCTTGGGGACAGGGCACTCACCCCTCCACTTT.

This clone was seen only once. The CDR3 here is CASSLSSLAGANTGELFF. The CDR3 bases are TGTGCCAGCAGTTTATCGTCGCTAGCGGGGGCAAACACCGGGGAGCTGTTTTTT. This chain joins TRBV27 and TRBJ2-2; 10 bases map to TRBD2. The V gene end was trimmed by 0 bases and the J gene end by 2 bases; junction bases not matched to a gene: 6. From germline, CDR1 is MNHEY and CDR2 SMNVEV (reference sequence). The CDR3 consists of 18 residues.

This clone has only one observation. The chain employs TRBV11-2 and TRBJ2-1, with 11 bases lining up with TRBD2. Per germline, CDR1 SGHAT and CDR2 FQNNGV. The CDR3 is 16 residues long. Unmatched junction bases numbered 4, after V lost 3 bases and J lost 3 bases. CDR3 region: CASSFRLAGGYNEQFF. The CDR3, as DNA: TGTGCCAGCAGCTTCAGGCTAGCGGGAGGCTACAATGAGCAGTTCTTC.

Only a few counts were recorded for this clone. The CDR3 protein is CASTRGGLNYGYTF. CDR3 sequence (DNA): TGTGCCAGCACCCGGGGAGGGCTGAACTATGGCTACACCTTC. The genes are TRBV5-5 and TRBJ1-2; D is uncertain. The CDR3 sequence is 14 residues long. With 6 bases removed from V and 2 bases from J, the gap between germline ends came to 14 bases. The germline V gene has CDR1 SGHKS and CDR2 YYEKEE (reference sequence).

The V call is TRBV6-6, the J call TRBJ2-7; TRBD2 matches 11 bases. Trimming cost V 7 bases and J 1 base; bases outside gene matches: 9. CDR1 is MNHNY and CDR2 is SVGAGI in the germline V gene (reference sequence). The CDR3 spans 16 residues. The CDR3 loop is CASTLRLAGISYEQYF. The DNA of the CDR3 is TGTGCCAGCACCTTACGACTAGCGGGAATATCCTACGAGCAGTACTTC.

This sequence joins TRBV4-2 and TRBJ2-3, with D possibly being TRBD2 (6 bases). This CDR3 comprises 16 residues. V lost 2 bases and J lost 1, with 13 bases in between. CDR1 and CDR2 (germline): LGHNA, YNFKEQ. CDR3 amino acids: CASSQLGSGGTDTQYF. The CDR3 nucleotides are TGTGCCAGCAGCCAACTAGGTAGCGGTGGCACAGATACGCAGTATTTT.